This T cell receptor (beta chain) originates from a study of PD-L1 blockade in urothelial cancer. Assay: immunoSEQ multiplex PCR; the TCRdb copy retains only in-frame clones and omits some. In the table there are more than 60,000 clones, around nine tenths of which are singletons. The CDR3 consists of 14 residues. Per the germline V gene, CDR1 is MNHNS and CDR2 is SASEGT. The ends were cut back, 1 base at V and 0 bases at J, with 7 bases in the middle. Time point defined: peripheral blood 6 weeks after treatment start. This clone was counted once. The material sequenced was PBMCs, taken around atezolizumab (anti-PD-L1) treatment. The receptor was isolated from a man between 60 and 70 years old with urothelial cancer. The rearrangement joins TRBV6-1 to TRBJ2-7; a weak D match, TRBD1 (5 bases). CDR3 sequence reads: CASSEVTASYEQYF. DNA of the CDR3: TGTGCCAGCAGTGAAGTGACAGCCTCCTACGAGCAGTACTTC.